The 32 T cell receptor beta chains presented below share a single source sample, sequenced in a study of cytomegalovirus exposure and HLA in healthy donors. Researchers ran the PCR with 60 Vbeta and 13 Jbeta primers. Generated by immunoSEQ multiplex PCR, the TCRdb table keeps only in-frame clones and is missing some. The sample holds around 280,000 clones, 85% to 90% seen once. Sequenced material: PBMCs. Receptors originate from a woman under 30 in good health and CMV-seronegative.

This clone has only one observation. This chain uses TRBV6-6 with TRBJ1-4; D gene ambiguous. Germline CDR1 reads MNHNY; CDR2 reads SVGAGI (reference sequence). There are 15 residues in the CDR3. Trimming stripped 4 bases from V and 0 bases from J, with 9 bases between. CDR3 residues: CASSSYSTTNEKLFF. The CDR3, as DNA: TGTGCCAGCAGTTCTTACAGTACAACTAATGAAAAACTGTTTTTT.

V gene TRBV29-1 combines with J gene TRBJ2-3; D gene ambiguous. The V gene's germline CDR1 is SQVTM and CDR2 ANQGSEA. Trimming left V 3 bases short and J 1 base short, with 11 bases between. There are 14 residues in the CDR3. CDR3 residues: CSVDSEIGTDTQYF. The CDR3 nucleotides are TGCAGCGTTGATTCGGAGATAGGCACAGATACGCAGTATTTT.

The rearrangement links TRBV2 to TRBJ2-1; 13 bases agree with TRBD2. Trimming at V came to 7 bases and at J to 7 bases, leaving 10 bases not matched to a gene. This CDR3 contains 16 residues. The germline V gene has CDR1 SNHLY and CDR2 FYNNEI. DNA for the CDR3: TGTGCCAGCAAACCACGACTAGCGGGGGGAGGTAATGAGCAGTTCTTC. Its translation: CASKPRLAGGGNEQFF.

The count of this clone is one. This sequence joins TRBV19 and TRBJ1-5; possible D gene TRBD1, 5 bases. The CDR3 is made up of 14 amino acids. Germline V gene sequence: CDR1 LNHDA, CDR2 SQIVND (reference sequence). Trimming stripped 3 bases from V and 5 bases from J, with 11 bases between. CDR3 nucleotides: TGTGCCAGTAGTATCCGACAGAACTATCAGCCCCAGCATTTT. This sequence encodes CASSIRQNYQPQHF.

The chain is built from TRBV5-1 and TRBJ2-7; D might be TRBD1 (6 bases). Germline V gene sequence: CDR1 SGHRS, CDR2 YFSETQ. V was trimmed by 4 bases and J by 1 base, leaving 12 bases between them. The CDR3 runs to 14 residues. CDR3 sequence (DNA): TGCGCCAGCAGCCCCATGGACAGTTCCTACGAGCAGTACTTC. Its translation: CASSPMDSSYEQYF.

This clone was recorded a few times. DNA for the CDR3: TGTGCCAGCTCACCAGAAGGACAGGGGACTTTCGGCTACACCTTC. Translating gives CASSPEGQGTFGYTF. The chain carries TRBV18 and TRBJ1-2; the match to TRBD1 covers 9 bases. The length of the CDR3 is 15 residues. The germline gives CDR1 KGHSH, CDR2 LQKENI. V lost 2 bases and J lost 8; bases outside the gene matches: 9.

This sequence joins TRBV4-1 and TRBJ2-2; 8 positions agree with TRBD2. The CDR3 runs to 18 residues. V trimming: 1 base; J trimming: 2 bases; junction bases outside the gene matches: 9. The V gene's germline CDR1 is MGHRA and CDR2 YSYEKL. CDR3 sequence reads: CASSQVVLAGGNTGELFF. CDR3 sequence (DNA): TGCGCCAGCAGCCAAGTCGTATTGGCGGGGGGAAACACCGGGGAGCTGTTTTTT.

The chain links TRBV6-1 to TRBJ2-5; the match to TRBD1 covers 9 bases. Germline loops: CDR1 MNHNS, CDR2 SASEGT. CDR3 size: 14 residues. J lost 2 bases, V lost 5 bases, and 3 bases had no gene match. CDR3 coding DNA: TGTGCCAGCAGTTTCGACAGGGGGCAAGAGACCCAGTACTTC. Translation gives CASSFDRGQETQYF.

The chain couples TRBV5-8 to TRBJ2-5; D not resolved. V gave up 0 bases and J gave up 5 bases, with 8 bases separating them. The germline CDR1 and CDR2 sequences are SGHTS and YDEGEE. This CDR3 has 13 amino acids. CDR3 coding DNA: TGTGCCAGCAGCTTGGCCGGTTTGGAGACCCAGTACTTC. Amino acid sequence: CASSLAGLETQYF.

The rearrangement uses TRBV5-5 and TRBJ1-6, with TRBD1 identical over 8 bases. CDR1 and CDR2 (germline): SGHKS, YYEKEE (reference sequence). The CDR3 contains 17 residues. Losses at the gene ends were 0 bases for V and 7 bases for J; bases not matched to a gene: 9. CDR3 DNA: TGTGCCAGCAGCTTGGATTACATACAGGGGGGGAATTCACCCCTCCACTTT. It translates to CASSLDYIQGGNSPLHF.

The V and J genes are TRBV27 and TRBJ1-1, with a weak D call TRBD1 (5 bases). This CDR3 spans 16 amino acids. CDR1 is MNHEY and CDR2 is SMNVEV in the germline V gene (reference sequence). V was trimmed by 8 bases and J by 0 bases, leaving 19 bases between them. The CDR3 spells CASLAITGTVNTEAFF. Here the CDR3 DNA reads TGTGCCAGCTTGGCCATCACCGGGACTGTGAACACTGAAGCTTTCTTT.

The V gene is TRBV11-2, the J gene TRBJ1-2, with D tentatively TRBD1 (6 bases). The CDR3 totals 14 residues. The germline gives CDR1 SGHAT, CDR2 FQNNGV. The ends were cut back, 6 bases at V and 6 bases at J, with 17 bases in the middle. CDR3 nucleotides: TGTGCCAGCAGTCATCGACAGGCAAACGATGGCTACACCTTC. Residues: CASSHRQANDGYTF.

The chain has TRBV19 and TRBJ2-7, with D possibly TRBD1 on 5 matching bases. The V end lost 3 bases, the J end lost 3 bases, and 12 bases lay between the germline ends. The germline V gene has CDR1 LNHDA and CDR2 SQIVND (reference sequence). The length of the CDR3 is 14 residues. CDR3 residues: CASSIRVRDYEQYF. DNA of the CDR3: TGTGCCAGTAGTATCAGGGTCAGGGACTACGAGCAGTACTTC.

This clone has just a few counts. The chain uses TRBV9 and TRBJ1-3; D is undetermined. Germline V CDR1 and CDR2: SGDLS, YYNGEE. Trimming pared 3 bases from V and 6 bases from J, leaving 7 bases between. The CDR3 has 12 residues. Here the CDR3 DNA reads TGTGCCAGCAGCGCAGATCCAAACACCATATATTTT. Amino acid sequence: CASSADPNTIYF.

CDR3 region: CASGGAKAKNIQYF. CDR3 nucleotide sequence: TGTGCCAGCGGGGGGGCCAAAGCCAAAAACATTCAGTACTTC. V and J are TRBV19 and TRBJ2-4; 8 bases line up with TRBD2. The germline gives CDR1 LNHDA, CDR2 SQIVND (reference sequence). V lost 9 bases to trimming and J lost 0 bases; unmatched junction nucleotides: 4. This CDR3 has 14 amino acids.

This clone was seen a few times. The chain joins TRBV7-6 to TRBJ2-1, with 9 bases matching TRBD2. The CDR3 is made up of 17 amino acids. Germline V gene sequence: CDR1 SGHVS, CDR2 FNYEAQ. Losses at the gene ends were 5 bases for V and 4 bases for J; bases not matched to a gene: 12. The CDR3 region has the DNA TGTGCCAGCAGCCCCCGACTAGCGGCGGACGATTACAATGAGCAGTTCTTC. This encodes CASSPRLAADDYNEQFF.

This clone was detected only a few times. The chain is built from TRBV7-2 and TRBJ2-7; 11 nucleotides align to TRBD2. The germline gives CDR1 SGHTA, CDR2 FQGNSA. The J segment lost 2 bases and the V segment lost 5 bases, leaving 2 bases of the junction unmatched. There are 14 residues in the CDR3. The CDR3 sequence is CASSPSGGPYEQYF. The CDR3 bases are TGTGCCAGCAGCCCTAGCGGGGGGCCCTACGAGCAGTACTTC.

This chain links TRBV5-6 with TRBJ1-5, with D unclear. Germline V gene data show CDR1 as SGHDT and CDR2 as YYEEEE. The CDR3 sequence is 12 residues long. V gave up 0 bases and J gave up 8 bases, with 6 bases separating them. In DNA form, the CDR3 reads TGTGCCAGCAGCTTGGGGCTAGAGCCCCAGCATTTT. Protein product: CASSLGLEPQHF. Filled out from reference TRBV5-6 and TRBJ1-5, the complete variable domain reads DAGVTQSPTHLIKTRGQQVTLRCSPKSGHDTVSWYQQALGQGPQFIFQYYEEEERQRGNFPDRFSGHQFPNYSSELNVNALLLGDSALYLCASSLGLEPQHFGDGTRLSIL.

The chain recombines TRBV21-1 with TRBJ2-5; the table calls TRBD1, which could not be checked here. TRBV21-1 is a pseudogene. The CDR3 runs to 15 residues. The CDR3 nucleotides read TGTGCCAGCAGCAAAGGGAGGGGGCCCCAAGAGACCCAGTACTTC. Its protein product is CASSKGRGPQETQYF.

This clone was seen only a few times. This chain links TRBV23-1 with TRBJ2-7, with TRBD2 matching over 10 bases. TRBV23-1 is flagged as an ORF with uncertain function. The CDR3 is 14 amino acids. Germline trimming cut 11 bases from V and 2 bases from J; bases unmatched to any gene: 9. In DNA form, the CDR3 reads TGCGCCGCACCTAGCGGGGGTGCCCCCTACGAGCAGTACTTC. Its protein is CAAPSGGAPYEQYF.

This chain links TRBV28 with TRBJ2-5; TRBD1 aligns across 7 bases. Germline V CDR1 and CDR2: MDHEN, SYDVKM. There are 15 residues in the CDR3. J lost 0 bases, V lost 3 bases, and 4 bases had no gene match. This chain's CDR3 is CASSLGQKYQETQYF. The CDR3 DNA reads TGTGCCAGCAGTTTGGGACAGAAGTACCAAGAGACCCAGTACTTC.

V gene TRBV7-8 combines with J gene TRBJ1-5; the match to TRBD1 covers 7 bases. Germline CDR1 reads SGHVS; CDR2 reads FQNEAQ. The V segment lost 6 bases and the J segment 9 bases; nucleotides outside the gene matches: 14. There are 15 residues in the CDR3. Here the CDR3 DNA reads TGTGCCAGCAGAAGAACAGGGGTTGGTGAAGGGCCCCAGCATTTT. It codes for CASRRTGVGEGPQHF.

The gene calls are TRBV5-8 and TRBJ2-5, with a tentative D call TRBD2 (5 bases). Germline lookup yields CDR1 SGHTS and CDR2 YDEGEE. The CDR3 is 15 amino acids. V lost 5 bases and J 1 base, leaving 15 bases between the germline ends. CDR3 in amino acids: CASSWEGRRQETQYF. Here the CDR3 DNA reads TGTGCCAGCAGTTGGGAAGGGAGACGCCAAGAGACCCAGTACTTC. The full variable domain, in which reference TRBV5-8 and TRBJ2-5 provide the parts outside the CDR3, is EAGVTQSPTHLIKTRGQQATLRCSPISGHTSVYWYQQALGLGLQFLLWYDEGEERNRGNFPPRFSGRQFPNYSSELNVNALELEDSALYLCASSWEGRRQETQYFGPGTRLLVL.

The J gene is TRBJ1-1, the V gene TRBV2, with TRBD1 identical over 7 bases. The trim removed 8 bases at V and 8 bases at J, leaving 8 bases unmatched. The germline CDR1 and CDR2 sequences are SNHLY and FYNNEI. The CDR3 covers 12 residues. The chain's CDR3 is CASRQGGWEAFF. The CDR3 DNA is TGTGCCAGCCGGCAGGGGGGCTGGGAAGCTTTCTTT. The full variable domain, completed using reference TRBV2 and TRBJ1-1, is EPEVTQTPSHQVTQMGQEVILRCVPISNHLYFYWYRQILGQKVEFLVSFYNNEISEKSEIFDDQFSVERPDGSNFTLKIRSTKLEDSAMYFCASRQGGWEAFFGQGTRLTVV.

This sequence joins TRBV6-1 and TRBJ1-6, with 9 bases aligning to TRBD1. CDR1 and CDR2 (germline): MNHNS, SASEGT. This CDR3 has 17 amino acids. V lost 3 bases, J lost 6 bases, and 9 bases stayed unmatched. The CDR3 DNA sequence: TGTGCCAGCAGTGAGGATCACAGGGGGCGAGGTAATTCACCCCTCCACTTT. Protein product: CASSEDHRGRGNSPLHF.

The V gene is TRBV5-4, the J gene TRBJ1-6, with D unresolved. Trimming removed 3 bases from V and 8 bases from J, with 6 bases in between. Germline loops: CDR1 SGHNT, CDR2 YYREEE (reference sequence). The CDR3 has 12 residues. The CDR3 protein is CASSSTDSPLHF. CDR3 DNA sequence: TGTGCCAGCAGCTCAACTGATTCACCCCTCCACTTT.

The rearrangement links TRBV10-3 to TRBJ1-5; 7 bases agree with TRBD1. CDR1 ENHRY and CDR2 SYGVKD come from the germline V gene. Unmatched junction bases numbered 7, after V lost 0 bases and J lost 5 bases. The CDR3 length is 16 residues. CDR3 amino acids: CAISESAWDSYQPQHF. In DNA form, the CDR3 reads TGTGCCATCAGTGAGTCGGCTTGGGACAGCTATCAGCCCCAGCATTTT.

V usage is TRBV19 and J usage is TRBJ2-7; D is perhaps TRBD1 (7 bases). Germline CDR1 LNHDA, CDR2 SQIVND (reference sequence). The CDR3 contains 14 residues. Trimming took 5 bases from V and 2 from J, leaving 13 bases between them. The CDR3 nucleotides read TGTGCCAGTAGTGCCCGGGGGACAGCCTACGAGCAGTACTTC. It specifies CASSARGTAYEQYF.

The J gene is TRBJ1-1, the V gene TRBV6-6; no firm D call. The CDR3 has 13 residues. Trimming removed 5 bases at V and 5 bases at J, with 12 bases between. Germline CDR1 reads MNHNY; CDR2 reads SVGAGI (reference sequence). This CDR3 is CASSIGGGTEAFF. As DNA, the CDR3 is TGTGCCAGCAGTATTGGAGGAGGTACTGAAGCTTTCTTT.

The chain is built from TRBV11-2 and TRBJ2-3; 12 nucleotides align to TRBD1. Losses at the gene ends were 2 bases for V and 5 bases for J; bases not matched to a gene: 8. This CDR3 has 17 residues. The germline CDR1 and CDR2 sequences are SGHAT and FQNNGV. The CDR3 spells CASSLSGTGGAKDTQYF. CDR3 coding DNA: TGTGCCAGCAGCTTATCTGGGACAGGGGGCGCGAAAGATACGCAGTATTTT.

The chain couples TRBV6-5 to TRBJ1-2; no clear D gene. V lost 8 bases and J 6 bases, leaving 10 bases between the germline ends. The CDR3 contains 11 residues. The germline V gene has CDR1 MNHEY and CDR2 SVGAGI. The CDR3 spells CASSAGHGYTF. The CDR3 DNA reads TGTGCCAGCTCGGCAGGTCATGGCTACACCTTC.

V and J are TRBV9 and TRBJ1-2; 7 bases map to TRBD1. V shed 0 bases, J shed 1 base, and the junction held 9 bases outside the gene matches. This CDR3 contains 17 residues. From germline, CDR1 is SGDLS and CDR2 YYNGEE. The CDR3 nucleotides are TGTGCCAGCAGCGTAGGAGGAAAGGGGGCGGGTAACTATGGCTACACCTTC. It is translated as CASSVGGKGAGNYGYTF.